Listed below are T cell receptor beta chains from one sample, sequenced in a study of human T cells and chemical hapten exposure. TCRdb passed the 5' RACE reads through MiXCR, listing each CDR3 protein once. The sample includes more than 75,000 distinct CDR3 sequences, approximately 15% of them seen just once. These receptors were collected from a female donor in good health. CDR3s include the opening cysteine and the closing phenylalanine or tryptophan. A D gene is named only where the DNA matches it firmly. Rows give clone size only sometimes, using once, few, many, or a class for an expanded clone.

CDR3 DNA: TGTGCCAGTACTGCGGGACTAGCGGGGATTACCGGGGAGCTGTTTTTT
CDR3 protein: CASTAGLAGITGELFF
V gene: TRBV19
D gene: TRBD2
J gene: TRBJ2-2
clone size: -

CDR3 DNA: TGTGCCAGCAGCTTACTCTTAGGCGGAGGTCGGGAGACCCAGTACTTC
CDR3 protein: CASSLLLGGGRETQYF
V gene: TRBV7-2
D gene: -
J gene: TRBJ2-5
clone size: few

CDR3 DNA: TGTGCCAGCAGTTTATTAGGGGGTCGAGGCCCCTACAATGAGCAGTTCTTC
CDR3 protein: CASSLLGGRGPYNEQFF
V gene: TRBV27
D gene: -
J gene: TRBJ2-1
clone size: -

CDR3 DNA: TGTGCCAGCAGTTATTTACAGGGGAACACTGAAGCTTTCTTT
CDR3 protein: CASSYLQGNTEAFF
V gene: TRBV6-5
D gene: -
J gene: TRBJ1-1
clone size: few

CDR3 DNA: TGTGCCAGCTCCTCTAAGGGGGGGTACATCGGGACTGAAGCTTTCTTT
CDR3 protein: CASSSKGGYIGTEAFF
V gene: TRBV6-5
D gene: -
J gene: TRBJ1-1
clone size: -

CDR3 DNA: TGTGCCAGCAGCGCCGGGGGTAGGTACAATGAGCAGTTCTTC
CDR3 protein: CASSAGGRYNEQFF
V gene: TRBV11-3
D gene: -
J gene: TRBJ2-1
clone size: -

CDR3 DNA: TGTGCCAGCAGTTTATCGAAGACCGGACGCTATGGCTACACCTTC
CDR3 protein: CASSLSKTGRYGYTF
V gene: TRBV27
D gene: -
J gene: TRBJ1-2
clone size: few

CDR3 DNA: TGTGCCAGTAGTATGCGAGGTAATCAGCCCCAGCATTTT
CDR3 protein: CASSMRGNQPQHF
V gene: TRBV19
D gene: -
J gene: TRBJ1-5
clone size: -

CDR3 DNA: TGTGCCAGCAGCCAAGTGTCAGGAGGGACTCAGCCCCAGCATTTT
CDR3 protein: CASSQVSGGTQPQHF
V gene: TRBV4-2
D gene: -
J gene: TRBJ1-5
clone size: -

CDR3 DNA: TGTGCCATACAGGGCACCGGGGAGCTGTTTTTT
CDR3 protein: CAIQGTGELFF
V gene: TRBV6-6
D gene: -
J gene: TRBJ2-2
clone size: few

CDR3 DNA: TGCAGCGTTGGCGACAGCGGAGGCAATCAGCCCCAGCATTTT
CDR3 protein: CSVGDSGGNQPQHF
V gene: TRBV29-1
D gene: -
J gene: TRBJ1-5
clone size: -

CDR3 DNA: TGCAGCGTCAGAGGACGTGGTGGCTCCTACGAGCAGTACTTC
CDR3 protein: CSVRGRGGSYEQYF
V gene: TRBV29-1
D gene: -
J gene: TRBJ2-7
clone size: few

CDR3 DNA: TGTGCCAGCAGCTACCTCGGACAGGCCACCGGGGAGCTGTTTTTT
CDR3 protein: CASSYLGQATGELFF
V gene: TRBV11-2
D gene: TRBD1
J gene: TRBJ2-2
clone size: -

CDR3 DNA: TGCGCCAGCAGCTGGGGTTTCGGGTCCCGCATCAATGAGCAGTTCTTC
CDR3 protein: CASSWGFGSRINEQFF
V gene: TRBV5-1
D gene: -
J gene: TRBJ2-1
clone size: few

CDR3 DNA: TGCAGCGTTGAAGGGGTTCCCCAAATCGGTACAGATACGCAGTATTTT
CDR3 protein: CSVEGVPQIGTDTQYF
V gene: TRBV29-1
D gene: -
J gene: TRBJ2-3
clone size: -

CDR3 DNA: TGTGCCAGCAGTTACCACGGCCAAGTAGCCCAGTACTTC
CDR3 protein: CASSYHGQVAQYF
V gene: TRBV6-5
D gene: -
J gene: TRBJ2-5
clone size: -

CDR3 DNA: TGCGCCAGCAGCTTAGGTGGTCACCTCAGCACAGATACGCAGTATTTT
CDR3 protein: CASSLGGHLSTDTQYF
V gene: TRBV5-1
D gene: -
J gene: TRBJ2-3
clone size: few

CDR3 DNA: TGTGCCAGCAGCTTAGTGGAGACAGGGGAAGGAATTCAGTACTTC
CDR3 protein: CASSLVETGEGIQYF
V gene: TRBV7-6
D gene: TRBD1
J gene: TRBJ2-4
clone size: -

CDR3 DNA: TGCGCCAGCAGCGTCGGACAGGGGAGCGAGCAGTACTTC
CDR3 protein: CASSVGQGSEQYF
V gene: TRBV5-1
D gene: TRBD1
J gene: TRBJ2-7
clone size: few

CDR3 DNA: TGTGCCATCGGCCGAGGGGTCAACGTCCTGACTTTC
CDR3 protein: CAIGRGVNVLTF
V gene: TRBV7-9
D gene: -
J gene: TRBJ2-6
clone size: few

CDR3 DNA: TGCGCCAGCAGCTCTGGGGACAGGGTCTACAATGAGCAGTTCTTC
CDR3 protein: CASSSGDRVYNEQFF
V gene: TRBV5-1
D gene: TRBD1
J gene: TRBJ2-1
clone size: -

CDR3 DNA: TGCGCCAGCAGCTTCCAGACTAGCGGGGGGGCAGATGAGCAGTTCTTC
CDR3 protein: CASSFQTSGGADEQFF
V gene: TRBV5-1
D gene: TRBD2
J gene: TRBJ2-1
clone size: -

CDR3 DNA: TGCAGTGCCAGACTCCCGGGGGCCCACGAGCAGTACTTC
CDR3 protein: CSARLPGAHEQYF
V gene: TRBV20-1
D gene: -
J gene: TRBJ2-7
clone size: -

CDR3 DNA: TGTGCCAGCAGCTTGCTCCGGCGGGACAGGAACACATACTTC
CDR3 protein: CASSLLRRDRNTYF
V gene: TRBV5-6
D gene: TRBD1
J gene: TRBJ2-4
clone size: few

CDR3 DNA: TGCAGTGCTCCTGAGACAGGACACAGGGAGCAGTACTTC
CDR3 protein: CSAPETGHREQYF
V gene: TRBV20-1
D gene: -
J gene: TRBJ2-7
clone size: few

CDR3 DNA: TGTGCCAGCAGTTACCCCTCGACCTCTGGGGCCAACGTCCTGACTTTC
CDR3 protein: CASSYPSTSGANVLTF
V gene: TRBV6-5
D gene: -
J gene: TRBJ2-6
clone size: few

CDR3 DNA: TGTGCCAGCAGCTTTAACAGGATGAACACTGAAGCTTTCTTT
CDR3 protein: CASSFNRMNTEAFF
V gene: TRBV5-5
D gene: -
J gene: TRBJ1-1
clone size: many

CDR3 DNA: TGTGCCAGCAGCTTCCAAAGAGGAGGTGGGGCCAACGTCCTGACTTTC
CDR3 protein: CASSFQRGGGANVLTF
V gene: TRBV7-2
D gene: -
J gene: TRBJ2-6
clone size: few

CDR3 DNA: TGCAGTGCTAGAGGGGTCAGTCCCACAGATACGCAGTATTTT
CDR3 protein: CSARGVSPTDTQYF
V gene: TRBV20-1
D gene: -
J gene: TRBJ2-3
clone size: -

CDR3 DNA: TGCGCCAGCAGCTCCCTTTCGGGCTATGATGAGCAGTTCTTC
CDR3 protein: CASSSLSGYDEQFF
V gene: TRBV5-1
D gene: -
J gene: TRBJ2-1
clone size: few

CDR3 DNA: TGTGCCACCAGCAGAGATGGGAAAGATACGCAGTATTTT
CDR3 protein: CATSRDGKDTQYF
V gene: TRBV15
D gene: -
J gene: TRBJ2-3
clone size: few

CDR3 DNA: TGTGCCAGCAGCCCGGGACTAGCGGGAGCCGAGCAGTACTTC
CDR3 protein: CASSPGLAGAEQYF
V gene: TRBV4-2
D gene: TRBD2
J gene: TRBJ2-7
clone size: -

CDR3 DNA: TGTGCCAGCAGAAGGGGGACGAACACTGAAGCTTTCTTT
CDR3 protein: CASRRGTNTEAFF
V gene: TRBV28
D gene: -
J gene: TRBJ1-1
clone size: -

CDR3 DNA: TGTGCCAGCAGCTTATTGCGTGGCGCCTACGAGCAGTACTTC
CDR3 protein: CASSLLRGAYEQYF
V gene: TRBV7-2
D gene: -
J gene: TRBJ2-7
clone size: few

CDR3 DNA: TGTGCCAGCAGCCAACAGGGCGCCGGCACAGATACGCAGTATTTT
CDR3 protein: CASSQQGAGTDTQYF
V gene: TRBV7-2
D gene: -
J gene: TRBJ2-3
clone size: -

CDR3 DNA: TGTGCCAGCAGCTCCTCCGTTGGGGGGAAACTGTTTTTT
CDR3 protein: CASSSSVGGKLFF
V gene: TRBV13
D gene: -
J gene: TRBJ1-4
clone size: -

CDR3 DNA: TGTGCCATCTCGGCTAGCGGACCTTCAGAGACCCAGTACTTC
CDR3 protein: CAISASGPSETQYF
V gene: TRBV10-3
D gene: TRBD2
J gene: TRBJ2-5
clone size: -

CDR3 DNA: TGTGCCAGCACCCTCCAGGGAATTAACTATGGCTACACCTTC
CDR3 protein: CASTLQGINYGYTF
V gene: TRBV7-2
D gene: -
J gene: TRBJ1-2
clone size: few

CDR3 DNA: TGTTCCAGCGGAGGGGGTATGAACACTGAAGCTTTCTTT
CDR3 protein: CSSGGGMNTEAFF
V gene: TRBV6-2/TRBV6-3
D gene: -
J gene: TRBJ1-1
clone size: few

CDR3 DNA: TGCAGTGCTCTTACCAATAACAGAAATTCACCCCTCCACTTT
CDR3 protein: CSALTNNRNSPLHF
V gene: TRBV20-1
D gene: -
J gene: TRBJ1-6
clone size: few

CDR3 DNA: TGTGCCAGCAGCCAAATACCGGGTCAGCCCCAGCATTTT
CDR3 protein: CASSQIPGQPQHF
V gene: TRBV6-1
D gene: -
J gene: TRBJ1-5
clone size: few

CDR3 DNA: TGTGCCAGCAGCTTGGGGCCCCCGGCTTCCAGCTCCTACAATGAGCAGTTCTTC
CDR3 protein: CASSLGPPASSSYNEQFF
V gene: TRBV5-6
D gene: -
J gene: TRBJ2-1
clone size: -

CDR3 DNA: TGCGCCTCATTCCCGGGACAGCCAAGCTCTGGGGCCAACGTCCTGACTTTC
CDR3 protein: CASFPGQPSSGANVLTF
V gene: TRBV5-1
D gene: TRBD1
J gene: TRBJ2-6
clone size: -

CDR3 DNA: TGCGCCAGCAGCGGACAGGGGCCAAACACTGAAGCTTTCTTT
CDR3 protein: CASSGQGPNTEAFF
V gene: TRBV5-1
D gene: TRBD1
J gene: TRBJ1-1
clone size: few

CDR3 DNA: TGTGCCAGCAGTAGAGACAGGGAAGGCTATGGCTACACCTTC
CDR3 protein: CASSRDREGYGYTF
V gene: TRBV27
D gene: TRBD1
J gene: TRBJ1-2
clone size: -

CDR3 DNA: TGTGCCACCAGCTACAGGGAGAACACCGGGGAGCTGTTTTTT
CDR3 protein: CATSYRENTGELFF
V gene: TRBV15
D gene: -
J gene: TRBJ2-2
clone size: few

CDR3 DNA: TGCAGCCCCCTCTTGAGGGAGAAAGAGACCCAGTACTTC
CDR3 protein: CSPLLREKETQYF
V gene: TRBV20-1
D gene: -
J gene: TRBJ2-5
clone size: -

CDR3 DNA: TGTGCCAGCAGCGCGGGCCGCTACAATCAGCCCCAGCATTTT
CDR3 protein: CASSAGRYNQPQHF
V gene: TRBV5-8
D gene: -
J gene: TRBJ1-5
clone size: -

CDR3 DNA: TGTGCCAGCAGCGATTCCGGGCACCAGATGGTCTTT
CDR3 protein: CASSDSGHQMVF
V gene: TRBV7-6
D gene: -
J gene: TRBJ1-1
clone size: few

CDR3 DNA: TGTGCCAACAGTGGGATGACAGGGATGGAGCAGTTCTTC
CDR3 protein: CANSGMTGMEQFF
V gene: TRBV6-4
D gene: TRBD1
J gene: TRBJ2-1
clone size: -

CDR3 DNA: TGTGCCAGCAGTAACGGGGGGACAGCGAATCAGCCCCAGCATTTT
CDR3 protein: CASSNGGTANQPQHF
V gene: TRBV2
D gene: TRBD1
J gene: TRBJ1-5
clone size: few

CDR3 DNA: TGCAGTGCTAGGGAGCTGACGGGACAGGGGGACGAAGGGAACACTGAAGCTTTCTTT
CDR3 protein: CSARELTGQGDEGNTEAFF
V gene: TRBV20-1
D gene: TRBD1
J gene: TRBJ1-1
clone size: -

CDR3 DNA: TGTGCCAGCAGCCAGCGAACAGGGCAGGGCTACACCTTC
CDR3 protein: CASSQRTGQGYTF
V gene: TRBV3-1
D gene: -
J gene: TRBJ1-2
clone size: -

CDR3 DNA: TGTGCCAGCAGTTTATTCATCGGGACAGCTAATGAAAAACTGTTTTTT
CDR3 protein: CASSLFIGTANEKLFF
V gene: TRBV28
D gene: TRBD1
J gene: TRBJ1-4
clone size: few

CDR3 DNA: TGTGCCAGTAGTGTACCACCTTCATTTCATGTGAGCAATCAGCCCCAGCATTTT
CDR3 protein: CASSVPPSFHVSNQPQHF
V gene: TRBV19
D gene: -
J gene: TRBJ1-5
clone size: -

CDR3 DNA: TGCAGCGTTGGGGACAGGCAAGACTCCTACGAGCAGTACTTC
CDR3 protein: CSVGDRQDSYEQYF
V gene: TRBV29-1
D gene: TRBD1
J gene: TRBJ2-7
clone size: many

CDR3 DNA: TGCGCCAGCAGCCAACCGGGACGGAGCTACGAGCAGTACTTC
CDR3 protein: CASSQPGRSYEQYF
V gene: TRBV4-1
D gene: -
J gene: TRBJ2-7
clone size: many

CDR3 DNA: TGTGCCAGCTCACAGGGGGGCCCGTCCTACGAGCAGTACTTC
CDR3 protein: CASSQGGPSYEQYF
V gene: TRBV27
D gene: TRBD1
J gene: TRBJ2-7
clone size: few

CDR3 DNA: TGTGCCAGCACCGAGACAGGGAAGGGTCAGCCCCAGCATTTT
CDR3 protein: CASTETGKGQPQHF
V gene: TRBV6-2/TRBV6-3
D gene: TRBD1
J gene: TRBJ1-5
clone size: -

CDR3 DNA: TGTGCCAGCAAAGACAGGGGCGGCAACACTGAAGCTTTCTTT
CDR3 protein: CASKDRGGNTEAFF
V gene: TRBV6-2/TRBV6-3
D gene: TRBD1
J gene: TRBJ1-1
clone size: -